The clone carrying this T cell receptor beta chain was counted once. The antigen is not known. This CDR3 contains 17 residues. V was clipped by 4 bases and J by 1 base, with 21 bases between them. Per germline, CDR1 SGHNT and CDR2 YYREEE (reference sequence). This specimen comes from a study of cytomegalovirus exposure and HLA in healthy donors. Study-wide context: The 110 million or so unique TCR beta sequences, from about 190 million T cells, were found by an earlier analysis.

Amplification used 60 Vbeta primers and 13 Jbeta primers. Produced via immunoSEQ multiplex PCR; TCRdb's table is partial and in-frame only. The data show some 110,000 clones, roughly 72% seen once. Study results and limitations: A few V segments could not be told apart, such as TRBV6-2 and TRBV6-3, and were left out. Accurate prediction of most subjects' HLA-A and HLA-B alleles from TCR beta sequences was reported. After further analysis at a later stage, roughly 16,000 TCR beta sequences were associated with HLA alleles at 0.05 false discovery rate.

The chain recombines TRBV5-4 with TRBJ2-7; D call uncertain. Sequences were obtained from PBMCs. The clonotype was recovered from a young woman in good health and CMV-seropositive. CDR3 sequence: CASSPHNPDWVSYEQYF. CDR3 sequence (DNA): TGTGCCAGCAGCCCCCACAACCCAGACTGGGTGTCCTACGAGCAGTACTTC. Variable domain in full (rest from reference TRBV5-4 and TRBJ2-7): ETGVTQSPTHLIKTRGQQVTLRCSSQSGHNTVSWYQQALGQGPQFIFQYYREEENGRGNFPPRFSGLQFPNYSSELNVNALELDDSALYLCASSPHNPDWVSYEQYFGPGTRLTVT.